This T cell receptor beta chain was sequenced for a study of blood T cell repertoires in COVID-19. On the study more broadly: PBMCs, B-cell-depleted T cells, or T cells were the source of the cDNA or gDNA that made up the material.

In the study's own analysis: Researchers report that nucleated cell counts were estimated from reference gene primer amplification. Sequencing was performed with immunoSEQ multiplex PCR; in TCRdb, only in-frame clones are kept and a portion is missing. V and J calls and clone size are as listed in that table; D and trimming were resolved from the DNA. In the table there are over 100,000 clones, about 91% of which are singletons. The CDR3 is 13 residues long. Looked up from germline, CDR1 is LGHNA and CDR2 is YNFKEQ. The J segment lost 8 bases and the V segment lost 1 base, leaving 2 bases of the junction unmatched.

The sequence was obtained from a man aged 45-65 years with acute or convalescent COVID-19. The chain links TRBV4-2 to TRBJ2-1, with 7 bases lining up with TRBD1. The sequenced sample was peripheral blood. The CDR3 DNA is TGTGCCAGCAGCCAAGGACAGGGCGATGAGCAGTTCTTC. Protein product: CASSQGQGDEQFF.